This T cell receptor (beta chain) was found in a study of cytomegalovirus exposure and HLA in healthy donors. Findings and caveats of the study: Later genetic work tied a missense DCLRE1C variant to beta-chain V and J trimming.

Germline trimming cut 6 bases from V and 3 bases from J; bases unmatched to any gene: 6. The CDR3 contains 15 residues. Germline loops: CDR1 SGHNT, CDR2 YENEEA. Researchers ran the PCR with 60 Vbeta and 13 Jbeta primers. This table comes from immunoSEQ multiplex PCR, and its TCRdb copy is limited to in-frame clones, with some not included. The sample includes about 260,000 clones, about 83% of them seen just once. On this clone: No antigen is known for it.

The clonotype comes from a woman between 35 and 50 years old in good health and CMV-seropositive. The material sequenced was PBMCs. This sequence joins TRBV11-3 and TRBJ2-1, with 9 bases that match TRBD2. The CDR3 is CASRGLAGNYNEQFF. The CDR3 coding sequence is TGTGCCAGCAGGGGGCTAGCGGGAAACTACAATGAGCAGTTCTTC.